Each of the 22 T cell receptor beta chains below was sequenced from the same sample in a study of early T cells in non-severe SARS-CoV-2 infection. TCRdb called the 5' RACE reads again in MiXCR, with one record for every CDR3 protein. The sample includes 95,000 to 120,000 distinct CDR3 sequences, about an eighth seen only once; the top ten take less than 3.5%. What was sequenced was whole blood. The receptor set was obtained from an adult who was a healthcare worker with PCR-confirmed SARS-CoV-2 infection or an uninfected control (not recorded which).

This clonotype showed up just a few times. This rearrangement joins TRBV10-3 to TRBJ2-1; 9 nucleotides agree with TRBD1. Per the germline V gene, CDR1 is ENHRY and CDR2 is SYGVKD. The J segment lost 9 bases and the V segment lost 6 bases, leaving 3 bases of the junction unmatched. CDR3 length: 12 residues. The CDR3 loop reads CAISTGGREQFF. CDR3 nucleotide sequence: TGTGCCATCAGCACAGGGGGCCGTGAGCAGTTCTTC.

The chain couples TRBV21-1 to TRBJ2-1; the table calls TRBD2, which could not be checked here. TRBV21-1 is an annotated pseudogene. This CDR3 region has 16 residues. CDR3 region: CASSIWGRENDNEQFF. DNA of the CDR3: TGTGCCAGCAGCATCTGGGGACGGGAGAACGACAATGAGCAGTTCTTC.

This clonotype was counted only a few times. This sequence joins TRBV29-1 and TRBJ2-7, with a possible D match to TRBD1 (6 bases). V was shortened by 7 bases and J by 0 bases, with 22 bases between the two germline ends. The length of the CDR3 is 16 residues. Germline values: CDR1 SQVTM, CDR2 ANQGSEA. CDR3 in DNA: TGCAGCGCTCTTAACAGGGAGAAGAGGAGCTCCTACGAGCAGTACTTC. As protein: CSALNREKRSSYEQYF.

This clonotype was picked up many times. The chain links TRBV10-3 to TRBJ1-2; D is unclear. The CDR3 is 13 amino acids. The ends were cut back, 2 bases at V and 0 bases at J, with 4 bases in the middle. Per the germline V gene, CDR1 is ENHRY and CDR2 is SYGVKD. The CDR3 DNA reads TGTGCCATCAGTGAGGGATCTAACTATGGCTACACCTTC. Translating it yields CAISEGSNYGYTF.

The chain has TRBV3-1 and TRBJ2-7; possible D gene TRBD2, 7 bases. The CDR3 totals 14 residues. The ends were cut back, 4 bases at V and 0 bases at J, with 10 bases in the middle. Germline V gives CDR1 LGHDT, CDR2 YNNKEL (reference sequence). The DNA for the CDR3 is TGTGCCAGCAGCCGGGGGGGGGCCTCCTACGAGCAGTACTTC. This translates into CASSRGGASYEQYF.

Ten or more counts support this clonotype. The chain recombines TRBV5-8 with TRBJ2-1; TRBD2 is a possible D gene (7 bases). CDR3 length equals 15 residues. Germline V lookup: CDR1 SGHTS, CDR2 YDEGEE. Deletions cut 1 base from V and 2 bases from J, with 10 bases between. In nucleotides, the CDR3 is TGTGCCAGCAGCTTGATGGGGGGGCCCTACAATGAGCAGTTCTTC. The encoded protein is CASSLMGGPYNEQFF.

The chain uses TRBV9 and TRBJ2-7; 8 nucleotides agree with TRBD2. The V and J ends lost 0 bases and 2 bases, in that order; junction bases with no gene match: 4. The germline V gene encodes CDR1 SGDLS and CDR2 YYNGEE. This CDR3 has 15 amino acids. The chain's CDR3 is CASSVGGGITYEQYF. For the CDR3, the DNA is TGTGCCAGCAGCGTAGGCGGGGGGATCACCTACGAGCAGTACTTC. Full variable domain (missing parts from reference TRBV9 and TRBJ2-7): DSGVTQTPKHLITATGQRVTLRCSPRSGDLSVYWYQQSLDQGLQFLIQYYNGEERAKGNILERFSAQQFPDLHSELNLSSLELGDSALYFCASSVGGGITYEQYFGPGTRLTVT.

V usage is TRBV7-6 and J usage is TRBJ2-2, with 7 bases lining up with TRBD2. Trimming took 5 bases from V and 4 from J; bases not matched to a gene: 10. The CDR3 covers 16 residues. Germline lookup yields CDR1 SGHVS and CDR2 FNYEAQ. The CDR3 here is CASSPTSHRGTGELFF. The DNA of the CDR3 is TGTGCCAGCAGCCCGACTAGCCACAGAGGCACCGGGGAGCTGTTTTTT.

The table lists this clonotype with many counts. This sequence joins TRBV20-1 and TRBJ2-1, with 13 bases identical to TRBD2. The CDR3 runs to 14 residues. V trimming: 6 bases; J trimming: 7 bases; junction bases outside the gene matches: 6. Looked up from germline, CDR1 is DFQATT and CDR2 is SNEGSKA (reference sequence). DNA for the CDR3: TGCAGTGCCGCTCCGGGACTAGCGGGAAATGAGCAGTTCTTC. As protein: CSAAPGLAGNEQFF.

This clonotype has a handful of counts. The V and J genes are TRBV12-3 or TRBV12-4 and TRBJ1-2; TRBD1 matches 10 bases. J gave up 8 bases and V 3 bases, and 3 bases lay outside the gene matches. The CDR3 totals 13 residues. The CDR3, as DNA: TGTGCCAGCAGTTTGGGGACAGGGGACGGCTACACCTTC. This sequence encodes CASSLGTGDGYTF.

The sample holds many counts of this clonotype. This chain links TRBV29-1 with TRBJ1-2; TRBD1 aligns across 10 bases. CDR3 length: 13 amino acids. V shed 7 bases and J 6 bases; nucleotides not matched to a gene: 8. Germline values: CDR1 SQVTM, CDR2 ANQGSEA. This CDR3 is CSGTGGERNGYTF. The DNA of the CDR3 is TGCAGCGGGACAGGGGGAGAGCGGAATGGCTACACCTTC.

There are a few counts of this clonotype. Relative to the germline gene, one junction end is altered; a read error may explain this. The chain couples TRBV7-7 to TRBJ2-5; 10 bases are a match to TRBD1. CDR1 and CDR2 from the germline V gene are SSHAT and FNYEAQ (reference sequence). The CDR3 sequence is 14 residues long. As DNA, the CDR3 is TGTGCTAGCAGCCCCGGGACAGGGGAAGAGACCCAGTACTTC. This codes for CASSPGTGEETQYF.

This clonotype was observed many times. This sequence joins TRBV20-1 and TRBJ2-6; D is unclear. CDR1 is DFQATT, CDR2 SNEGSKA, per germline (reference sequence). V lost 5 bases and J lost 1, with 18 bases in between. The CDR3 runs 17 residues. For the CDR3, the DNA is TGCAGTGCTTTACCTGGAACGTTAACATCTGGGGCCAACGTCCTGACTTTC. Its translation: CSALPGTLTSGANVLTF.

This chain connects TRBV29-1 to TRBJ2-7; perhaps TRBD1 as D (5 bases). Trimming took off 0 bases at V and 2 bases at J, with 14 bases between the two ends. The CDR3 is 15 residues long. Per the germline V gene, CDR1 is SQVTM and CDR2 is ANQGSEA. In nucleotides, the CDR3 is TGCAGCGTTGAAGAGACTTGGGCAGGGACCTACGAGCAGTACTTC. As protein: CSVEETWAGTYEQYF.

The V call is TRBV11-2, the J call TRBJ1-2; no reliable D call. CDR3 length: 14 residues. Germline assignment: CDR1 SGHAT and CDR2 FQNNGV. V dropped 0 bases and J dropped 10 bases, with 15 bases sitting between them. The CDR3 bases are TGTGCCAGCAGCTTAGAGGACTCCCTTGCGGCCTACACCTTC. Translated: CASSLEDSLAAYTF.

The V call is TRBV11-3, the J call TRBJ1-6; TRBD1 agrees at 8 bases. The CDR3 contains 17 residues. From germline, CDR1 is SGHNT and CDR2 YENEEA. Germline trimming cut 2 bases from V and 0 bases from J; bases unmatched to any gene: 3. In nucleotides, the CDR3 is TGTGCCAGCAGCTTAACAACAGGGGGCTCCTATAATTCACCCCTCCACTTT. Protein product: CASSLTTGGSYNSPLHF.

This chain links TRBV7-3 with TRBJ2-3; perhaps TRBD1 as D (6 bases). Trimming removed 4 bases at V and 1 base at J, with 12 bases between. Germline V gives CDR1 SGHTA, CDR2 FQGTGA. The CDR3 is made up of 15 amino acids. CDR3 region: CASSSISGGTDTQYF. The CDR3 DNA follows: TGTGCCAGCAGCTCAATCTCAGGGGGCACAGATACGCAGTATTTT. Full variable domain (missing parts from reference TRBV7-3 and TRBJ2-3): GAGVSQTPSNKVTEKGKYVELRCDPISGHTALYWYRQSLGQGPEFLIYFQGTGAADDSGLPNDRFFAVRPEGSVSTLKIQRTERGDSAVYLCASSSISGGTDTQYFGPGTRLTVL.

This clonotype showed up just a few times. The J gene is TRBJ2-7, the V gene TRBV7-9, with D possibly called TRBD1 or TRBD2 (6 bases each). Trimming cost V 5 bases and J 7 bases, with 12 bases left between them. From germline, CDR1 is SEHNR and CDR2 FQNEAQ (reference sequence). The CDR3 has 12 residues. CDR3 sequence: CASSMRGGEQYF. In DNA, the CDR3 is TGTGCCAGCAGCATGAGAGGGGGGGAGCAGTACTTC.

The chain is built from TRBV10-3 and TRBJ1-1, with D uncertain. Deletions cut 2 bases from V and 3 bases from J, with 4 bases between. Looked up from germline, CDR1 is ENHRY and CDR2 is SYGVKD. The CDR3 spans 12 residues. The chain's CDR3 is CAISEGYTEAFF. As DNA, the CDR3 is TGTGCCATCAGTGAGGGTTACACTGAAGCTTTCTTT.

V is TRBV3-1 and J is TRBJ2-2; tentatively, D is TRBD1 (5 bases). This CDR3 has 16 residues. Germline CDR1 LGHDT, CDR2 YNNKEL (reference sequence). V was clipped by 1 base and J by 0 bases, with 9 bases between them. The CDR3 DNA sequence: TGTGCCAGCAGCCAAGTTGCCAGGGCGAACACCGGGGAGCTGTTTTTT. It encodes CASSQVARANTGELFF.

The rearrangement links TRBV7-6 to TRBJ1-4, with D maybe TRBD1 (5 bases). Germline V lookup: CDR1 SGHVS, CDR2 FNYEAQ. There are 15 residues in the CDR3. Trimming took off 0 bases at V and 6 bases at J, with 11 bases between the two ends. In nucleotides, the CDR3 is TGTGCCAGCAGCTTAGCGGCAGGGATGTATGAAAAACTGTTTTTT. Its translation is CASSLAAGMYEKLFF.

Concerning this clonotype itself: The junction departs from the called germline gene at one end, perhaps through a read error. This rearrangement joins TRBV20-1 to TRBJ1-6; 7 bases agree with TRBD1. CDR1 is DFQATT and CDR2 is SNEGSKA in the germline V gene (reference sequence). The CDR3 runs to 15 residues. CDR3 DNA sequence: TGCAGTCCTAGGGGACAGAGCTCCTATAATTCACCCCTCCACTTT. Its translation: CSPRGQSSYNSPLHF.